The 18 T cell receptor beta chains in this list originate from one sample, sequenced in a study of blood T cell repertoires in COVID-19. Some clones are missing from TCRdb's copy, which holds only in-frame ones; the method was immunoSEQ multiplex PCR. The sample carries hundreds of thousands of clones, just under 85% recorded once. Sequencing used peripheral blood. These TCRs come from a woman older than 75 with acute or convalescent COVID-19.

This chain connects TRBV3-1 (or the pseudogene TRBV3-2) to TRBJ1-2; no firm D call. Germline-derived CDR1 and CDR2 are LGHDT and YNNKEL (reference sequence). V was cut by 2 bases and J by 8 bases, with 12 bases left in between. The CDR3 length is 13 residues. CDR3 in DNA: TGTGCCAGCAGCCAATTTTGGCAGTTCGGCTACACCTTC. Its translation is CASSQFWQFGYTF.

This chain links TRBV28 with TRBJ2-2, with 9 bases identical to TRBD2. With V trimmed by 5 bases and J by 6 bases, 4 bases remained unmatched. CDR3 length equals 14 residues. Germline CDR1 is MDHEN and CDR2 is SYDVKM. This CDR3 reads CASSGTSPAGELFF. In DNA, the CDR3 is TGTGCCAGCAGTGGGACTAGCCCCGCCGGGGAGCTGTTTTTT.

A remark on this clone: This CDR3 is also generated by other DNA sequences in the sample. The gene calls are TRBV12-3 or TRBV12-4 and TRBJ1-1, with 7 positions matching TRBD1. This CDR3 contains 13 residues. V gave up 1 base and J gave up 5 bases; unmatched junction bases: 1. CDR3 in amino acids: CASSLETGTEAFF. CDR3 DNA sequence: TGTGCCAGCAGTTTAGAGACAGGGACTGAAGCTTTCTTT.

The J gene is TRBJ2-1, the V gene TRBV7-2, with a tentative D call TRBD2 (5 bases). The CDR3 is 16 amino acids. V gave up 3 bases and J gave up 0 bases, with 12 bases separating them. Germline CDR1 reads SGHTA; CDR2 reads FQGNSA. The CDR3 is CASSFPQRPSYNEQFF. CDR3 nucleotides: TGTGCCAGCAGCTTCCCTCAGCGGCCCTCCTACAATGAGCAGTTCTTC.

This chain links TRBV5-6 with TRBJ2-4, with D possibly TRBD1 on 5 matching bases. V lost 4 bases and J 2 bases, leaving 10 bases between the germline ends. CDR3 size: 14 residues. Germline lookup yields CDR1 SGHDT and CDR2 YYEEEE. CDR3 protein: CASSHQGTKNIQYF. CDR3 sequence (DNA): TGTGCCAGCAGCCATCAGGGAACCAAAAACATTCAGTACTTC.

J is TRBJ1-3 and V is TRBV4-3; TRBD1 matches 10 bases. The V gene end was trimmed by 5 bases and the J gene end by 4 bases; junction bases not matched to a gene: 5. The CDR3 spans 15 residues. Germline CDR1 is LGHNA and CDR2 is YSLEER. DNA of the CDR3: TGCGCCAGCAGCAACAGACAGGGGGCCGGAAACACCATATATTTT. Amino acid sequence: CASSNRQGAGNTIYF.

This sequence joins TRBV6-2 or TRBV6-3 and TRBJ1-1; TRBD1 is a possible D gene (5 bases). Germline CDR1 reads MNHEY; CDR2 reads SVGEGT. Deletions cut 5 bases from V and 5 bases from J, with 15 bases between. The CDR3 is made up of 14 amino acids. This CDR3 reads CASSRETKGTEAFF. CDR3 DNA: TGTGCCAGCAGTAGGGAAACAAAGGGGACTGAAGCTTTCTTT.

V is TRBV7-2 and J is TRBJ2-7, with a possible D match to TRBD2 (6 bases). Trimming took 6 bases from V and 3 from J, leaving 18 bases between them. The CDR3 runs to 15 residues. Germline loops: CDR1 SGHTA, CDR2 FQGNSA. This CDR3 is CASSSPGGAVYEQYF. The CDR3 DNA follows: TGTGCCAGCAGTTCTCCTGGCGGGGCGGTCTACGAGCAGTACTTC.

This chain connects TRBV19 to TRBJ1-1; perhaps TRBD1 as D (6 bases). Germline CDR1 LNHDA, CDR2 SQIVND (reference sequence). V was shortened by 3 bases and J by 4 bases, with 12 bases between the two germline ends. The CDR3 is made up of 14 amino acids. The DNA of the CDR3 is TGTGCCAGTAGTATGACCTCAGGGGTCACTGAAGCTTTCTTT. Encoded protein: CASSMTSGVTEAFF.

The chain recombines TRBV6-5 with TRBJ1-2; D gene ambiguous. The V end lost 0 bases, the J end lost 4 bases, and 9 bases lay between the germline ends. The germline CDR1 and CDR2 sequences are MNHEY and SVGAGI. This CDR3 comprises 14 residues. This CDR3 is CASSYSSTGYGYTF. CDR3 DNA sequence: TGTGCCAGCAGTTACTCAAGCACTGGCTATGGCTACACCTTC.

J is TRBJ1-5 and V is TRBV7-8; possibly TRBD1 for D (5 bases). The CDR3 has 13 residues. Deletions cut 1 base from V and 5 bases from J, with 6 bases between. Looked up from germline, CDR1 is SGHVS and CDR2 is FQNEAQ. The CDR3, as DNA: TGTGCCAGCAGCTTAGGACAGTATCAGCCCCAGCATTTT. Translated: CASSLGQYQPQHF.

V usage is TRBV9 and J usage is TRBJ1-4, with D maybe TRBD1 (5 bases). Germline assignment: CDR1 SGDLS and CDR2 YYNGEE. The length of the CDR3 is 15 residues. Trimming pared 0 bases from V and 4 bases from J, leaving 10 bases between. The CDR3, as DNA: TGTGCCAGCAGCGTAGCTGGGGCTGGTAATGAAAAACTGTTTTTT. This gives the protein CASSVAGAGNEKLFF.

V and J are TRBV9 and TRBJ2-3; the match to TRBD2 covers 14 bases. J was trimmed by 4 bases and V by 2 bases; bases with no gene match: 6. Germline assignment: CDR1 SGDLS and CDR2 YYNGEE. The length of the CDR3 is 17 residues. CDR3 protein: CASSVAGTSGRSDTQYF. CDR3 sequence (DNA): TGTGCCAGCAGCGTGGCCGGGACTAGCGGGAGATCAGATACGCAGTATTTT.

Only a few counts were recorded for this clone. The gene calls are TRBV11-1 and TRBJ2-7; D is undetermined. The CDR3 is 14 amino acids. Trimming stripped 1 base from V and 1 base from J, with 8 bases between. Germline V gene sequence: CDR1 SGHAT, CDR2 FQDESV (reference sequence). Written as DNA, the CDR3 is TGTGCCAGCAGCTTAGGGGCGCGATCCTACGAGCAGTACTTC. This translates into CASSLGARSYEQYF.

This chain connects TRBV5-8 to TRBJ2-7; 7 bases line up with TRBD2. Looked up from germline, CDR1 is SGHTS and CDR2 is YDEGEE. The length of the CDR3 is 13 residues. J lost 4 bases, V lost 4 bases, and 5 bases had no gene match. Written as DNA, the CDR3 is TGTGCCAGCAGCACCGGGACTAAGTACGAGCAGTACTTC. It yields the protein CASSTGTKYEQYF. The whole variable domain, remainder taken from reference TRBV5-8 and TRBJ2-7, is EAGVTQSPTHLIKTRGQQATLRCSPISGHTSVYWYQQALGLGLQFLLWYDEGEERNRGNFPPRFSGRQFPNYSSELNVNALELEDSALYLCASSTGTKYEQYFGPGTRLTVT.

The rearrangement links TRBV5-1 to TRBJ2-7, with 14 positions matching TRBD2. The germline gives CDR1 SGHRS, CDR2 YFSETQ. This CDR3 spans 18 amino acids. The trim removed 2 bases at V and 3 bases at J, leaving 10 bases unmatched. The CDR3 spells CASSFLAGLAGDGYEQYF. Here the CDR3 DNA reads TGCGCCAGCAGCTTTCTGGCGGGACTAGCGGGAGATGGCTACGAGCAGTACTTC.

The CDR3 loop reads CASSTGGHRQDHPYNEQFF. The CDR3 nucleotides are TGTGCCAGCAGTACAGGGGGCCATAGACAGGACCATCCCTACAATGAGCAGTTCTTC. This sequence joins TRBV6-2 or TRBV6-3 and TRBJ2-1; the match to TRBD1 covers 9 bases. Germline CDR1 and CDR2: MNHEY and SVGEGT. V lost 5 bases to trimming and J lost 2 bases; unmatched junction nucleotides: 16. The CDR3 has 19 residues.

This sequence joins TRBV4-1 and TRBJ2-2; the match to TRBD2 covers 8 bases. The CDR3 consists of 16 residues. Germline V gene lookup returns CDR1 MGHRA and CDR2 YSYEKL. The ends lost 2 bases at V and 2 bases at J; junction bases unmatched: 4. CDR3 sequence (DNA): TGCGCCAGCAGCCAAAGAGCGGGGGCTAACACCGGGGAGCTGTTTTTT. Translation gives CASSQRAGANTGELFF.